This T cell receptor (beta chain) was sequenced for a study of CD8+ T cells in alopecia areata. Sequencing templates came from extracted RNA that was reverse transcribed into cDNA. Sequencing used immunoSEQ multiplex PCR; TCRdb keeps in-frame clones, though not all of them. The sample holds approximately 180,000 clones, roughly 70% seen once. CDR1 and CDR2 from the germline V gene are SGHTA and FQGNSA. The CDR3 sequence is 19 residues long. Trimming stripped 2 bases from V and 0 bases from J, with 17 bases between. Indicated treatment: oral pan-JAK inhibitor, 5-10 mg twice daily. This clone showed up just a few times.

The material sequenced was CD4+ T cells sorted from blood, taken around week 50, from a patient treated with tofacitinib. The receptor was isolated from a human donor with alopecia areata. This chain joins TRBV7-2 and TRBJ1-6; D uncertain. The CDR3 sequence: CASSLSGGRGFSYNSPLHF. The CDR3 DNA reads TGTGCCAGCAGCTTATCGGGTGGACGGGGATTCTCCTATAATTCACCCCTCCACTTT.